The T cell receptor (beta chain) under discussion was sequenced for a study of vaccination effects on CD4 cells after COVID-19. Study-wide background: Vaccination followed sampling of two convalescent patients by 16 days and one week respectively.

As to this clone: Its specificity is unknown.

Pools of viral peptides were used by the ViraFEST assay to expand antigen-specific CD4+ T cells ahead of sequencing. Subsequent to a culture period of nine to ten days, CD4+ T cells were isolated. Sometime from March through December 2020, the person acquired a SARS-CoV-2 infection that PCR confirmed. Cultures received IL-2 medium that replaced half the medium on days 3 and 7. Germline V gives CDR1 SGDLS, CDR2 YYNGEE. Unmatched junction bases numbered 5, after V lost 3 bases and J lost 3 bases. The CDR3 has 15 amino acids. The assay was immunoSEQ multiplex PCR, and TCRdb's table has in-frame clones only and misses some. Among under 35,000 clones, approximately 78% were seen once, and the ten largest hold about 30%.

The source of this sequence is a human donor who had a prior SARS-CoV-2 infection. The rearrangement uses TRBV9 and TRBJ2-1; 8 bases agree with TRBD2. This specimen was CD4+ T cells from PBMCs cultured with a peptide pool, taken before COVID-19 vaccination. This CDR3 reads CASSEAGADYNEQFF. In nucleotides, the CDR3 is TGTGCCAGCAGCGAAGCGGGAGCGGACTACAATGAGCAGTTCTTC.